This is a list of T cell receptor beta chains from one sample in a study of control samples from healthy donors and cancer patients. Here immunoSEQ multiplex PCR was the method, and the copy in TCRdb shows in-frame clones only, minus some. The table includes about 230,000 clones, about four fifths detected once. The sample consisted of PBMCs. Source of these receptors: a woman in her sixties or seventies with lung cancer. Both conserved end residues are part of each CDR3. The D gene is left open where the match is weak. The size entry is marked missing in some rows and otherwise reads once, few, many or a size class.

D gene,clone size,J gene,V gene,CDR3 protein,CDR3 DNA
NA,NA,TRBJ1-5,TRBV7-2,CASSLVSNQPQHF,TGTGCCAGCAGCTTAGTTAGCAATCAGCCCCAGCATTTT
NA,NA,TRBJ2-7,TRBV30,CAWSGIGEQYF,TGTGCCTGGAGCGGTATAGGCGAGCAGTACTTC
NA,NA,TRBJ2-5,TRBV6-5,CASTVGLGQETQYF,TGTGCCAGCACGGTGGGGCTGGGTCAAGAGACCCAGTACTTC
NA,NA,TRBJ1-6,TRBV7-8,CASSLEGDSPLHF,TGTGCCAGCAGCTTAGAGGGGGATTCACCCCTCCACTTT
NA,NA,TRBJ2-5,TRBV5-1,CASSLGEETQYF,TGCGCCAGCAGCTTGGGAGAAGAGACCCAGTACTTC
NA,NA,TRBJ2-2,TRBV2,CASSSDRPDTGELFF,TGTGCCAGCAGTTCAGACAGGCCGGACACCGGGGAGCTGTTTTTT
NA,NA,TRBJ1-6,TRBV9,CASSVGQPGSPLHF,TGTGCCAGCAGCGTAGGGCAGCCTGGGTCACCCCTCCACTTT
NA,NA,TRBJ1-4,TRBV5-4,CASSLLVGPNFNEKLFF,TGTGCCAGCAGCTTGTTGGTTGGACCAAACTTTAATGAAAAACTGTTTTTT
NA,few,TRBJ1-2,TRBV5-1,CASSLAGRTNYGYTF,TGCGCCAGCAGCTTGGCGGGCAGAACTAACTATGGCTACACCTTC
TRBD1,NA,TRBJ1-3,TRBV5-6,CASSAGGRGNTIYF,TGTGCCAGCAGCGCAGGGGGCCGTGGAAACACCATATATTTT
TRBD2,NA,TRBJ2-1,TRBV6-5,CASSYGLAGVDEQFF,TGTGCCAGCAGTTACGGACTAGCGGGAGTCGATGAGCAGTTCTTC
NA,NA,TRBJ2-7,TRBV28,CASTLQSSYEQYF,TGTGCCAGCACCTTACAGAGCTCCTACGAGCAGTACTTC
NA,NA,TRBJ2-3,TRBV4-1,CASSQELSGPIPDTQYF,TGCGCCAGCAGCCAAGAGTTGTCGGGACCAATCCCCGATACGCAGTATTTT
NA,NA,TRBJ1-3,TRBV9,CASSVEFGASGNTIYF,TGTGCCAGCAGCGTAGAATTCGGGGCTTCTGGAAACACCATATATTTT
TRBD1,NA,TRBJ1-4,TRBV30,CAWSPRTGYNEKLFF,TGTGCCTGGAGTCCTCGGACAGGGTATAATGAAAAACTGTTTTTT
NA,NA,TRBJ1-2,TRBV5-6,CASSLGTEAGYTF,TGTGCCAGCAGCTTGGGGACAGAGGCTGGCTACACCTTC
NA,NA,TRBJ2-7,TRBV28,CASSPRDKTYEQYF,TGTGCCAGCAGTCCCCGGGACAAAACCTACGAGCAGTACTTC
TRBD1,few,TRBJ1-5,TRBV28,CASTRADRVDQPQHF,TGTGCCAGCACTAGGGCGGACAGGGTGGATCAGCCCCAGCATTTT
NA,NA,TRBJ2-4,TRBV5-1,CASALTPYVNIQYF,TGCGCCAGCGCACTTACCCCCTATGTGAACATTCAGTACTTC
TRBD1,NA,TRBJ2-7,TRBV28,CASTYAGGYRYEQYF,TGTGCCAGCACATACGCAGGGGGCTATCGCTACGAGCAGTACTTC
TRBD2,NA,TRBJ2-4,TRBV5-4,CASSPGGARTKNIQYF,TGTGCCAGCAGCCCCGGGGGGGCCAGGACCAAAAACATTCAGTACTTC
NA,NA,TRBJ2-5,TRBV6-5,CASSRRLEGTQYF,TGTGCCAGCAGTCGGCGGCTAGAGGGGACCCAGTACTTC
NA,NA,TRBJ1-5,TRBV9,CASSVEAGIRPQHF,TGTGCCAGCAGCGTAGAGGCAGGCATCAGGCCCCAGCATTTT
NA,NA,TRBJ1-2,TRBV7-9,CASSPRQSSYGYTF,TGTGCCAGCAGTCCGAGACAGAGCAGCTATGGCTACACCTTC